The 30 T cell receptor beta chains reported below all come from one sample, sequenced in a study of T cells after yellow fever vaccination. TCRdb re-called the 5' RACE reads through MiXCR, storing one row per CDR3 protein. The data contain hundreds of thousands of distinct CDR3 sequences, about 13% of them seen just once; the ten biggest clones take up around an eighth. The source was PBMCs, collected on the day of the yellow fever booster vaccination. The receptors shown here come from a man aged 25-45 years who received the YFV17D yellow fever vaccine.

V and J are TRBV3-1 and TRBJ2-1, with 14 bases that match TRBD2. Germline values: CDR1 LGHDT, CDR2 YNNKEL (reference sequence). With V trimmed by 3 bases and J by 9 bases, 7 bases remained unmatched. This CDR3 spans 16 amino acids. CDR3 bases: TGTGCCAGCAGCCAGGGCGGGACTAGCGGGAGAGGTGAGCAGTTCTTC. Translating it yields CASSQGGTSGRGEQFF.

The V gene is TRBV20-1, the J gene TRBJ1-4; 7 nucleotides align to TRBD1. V dropped 3 bases and J dropped 6; count of bases not matched to a gene: 4. Germline V gene data show CDR1 as DFQATT and CDR2 as SNEGSKA (reference sequence). The CDR3 length is 13 residues. This chain's CDR3 is CSARRGGDEKLFF. As DNA, the CDR3 is TGCAGTGCTAGGCGAGGGGGCGATGAAAAACTGTTTTTT.

The chain combines TRBV6-4 with TRBJ1-1; D unclear. This CDR3 is 11 amino acids long. V lost 10 bases and J 10 bases, leaving 16 bases between the germline ends. Per germline, CDR1 MRHNA and CDR2 SNTAGT. In nucleotides, the CDR3 is TGTGCCAATACAGCGGCGATCGTAGCTTTCTTT. It codes for CANTAAIVAFF.

In its sample, this clonotype was seen a few times. Mismatch with germline at one junction end may stem from a read error. The rearrangement uses TRBV6-6 and TRBJ1-1, with D possibly being TRBD1 (5 bases). The CDR3 has 13 amino acids. The germline gives CDR1 MNHNY, CDR2 SVGAGI (reference sequence). CDR3 in amino acids: CASTDGQASLGIF. The CDR3 coding sequence is TGTGCCAGCACCGACGGACAAGCCTCCCTCGGGATCTTT.

The chain links TRBV7-2 to TRBJ2-2; D remains ambiguous. Per the germline V gene, CDR1 is SGHTA and CDR2 is FQGNSA. The CDR3 length is 12 residues. The V end lost 10 bases, the J end lost 6 bases, and 12 bases lay between the germline ends. The CDR3 DNA reads as TGTGCCACCATTTTGAGAGCCGGGGAGCTGTTTTTT. Its translation is CATILRAGELFF.

This clonotype appeared a few times. CDR3 sequence (DNA): TGTGCCATCATGGGGGGTAGCGGGGAGGGCACAGATACGCAGTATTTT. It codes for CAIMGGSGEGTDTQYF. V gene TRBV10-3 combines with J gene TRBJ2-3; TRBD2 aligns across 8 bases. The trim removed 7 bases at V and 1 base at J, leaving 10 bases unmatched. Germline V gene data show CDR1 as ENHRY and CDR2 as SYGVKD. The CDR3 contains 16 residues.

The chain employs TRBV18 and TRBJ2-3, with 7 bases fitting TRBD1. The CDR3 is 15 amino acids. The germline V gene has CDR1 KGHSH and CDR2 LQKENI. The V and J ends lost 5 bases and 2 bases, in that order; junction bases with no gene match: 7. This CDR3 reads CASSTRQGSTDTQYF. CDR3 DNA sequence: TGTGCCAGCTCAACGAGACAGGGTTCCACAGATACGCAGTATTTT.

This sequence joins TRBV7-2 and TRBJ2-2; TRBD2 aligns across 7 bases. Germline CDR1 SGHTA, CDR2 FQGNSA. The V and J ends lost 3 bases and 7 bases, in that order; junction bases with no gene match: 5. This CDR3 is 14 amino acids long. Written as DNA, the CDR3 is TGTGCCAGCAGCTTTAAGCCGGGGGGCGGGGAGCTGTTTTTT. This sequence encodes CASSFKPGGGELFF.

This clonotype was seen many times. The chain combines TRBV5-1 with TRBJ2-3, with 13 bases aligning to TRBD2. CDR3 length equals 17 residues. Germline CDR1 and CDR2: SGHRS and YFSETQ. The V and J ends lost 2 bases and 4 bases, in that order; junction bases with no gene match: 7. CDR3: CASSLGLAGVFSDTQYF. CDR3 sequence (DNA): TGCGCCAGCAGCTTAGGACTAGCGGGAGTGTTTTCAGATACGCAGTATTTT.

The J gene is TRBJ2-7, the V gene TRBV7-2; D is unclear. Germline values: CDR1 SGHTA, CDR2 FQGNSA. The V end lost 5 bases, the J end lost 7 bases, and 21 bases lay between the germline ends. The CDR3 consists of 15 residues. The CDR3 sequence is CASSPSPIGHGEQYF. In DNA form, the CDR3 reads TGTGCCAGCAGCCCCTCCCCTATTGGGCACGGGGAGCAGTACTTC.

This rearrangement joins TRBV10-3 to TRBJ1-1; D is ambiguous. CDR3 length equals 15 residues. The ends were cut back, 2 bases at V and 1 base at J, with 11 bases in the middle. Germline assignment: CDR1 ENHRY and CDR2 SYGVKD. The DNA for the CDR3 is TGTGCCATCAGTGAGGTTAACGGGAGGAACACTGAAGCTTTCTTT. Amino acid sequence: CAISEVNGRNTEAFF.

The rearrangement links TRBV6-2 or TRBV6-3 to TRBJ2-5; D gene ambiguous. Germline V lookup: CDR1 MNHEY, CDR2 SVGEGT. The CDR3 is 13 residues long. V gave up 2 bases and J gave up 1 base, with 5 bases separating them. In DNA, the CDR3 is TGTGCCAGCAGTTACGGGCGCCAAGAGACCCAGTACTTC. The encoded protein is CASSYGRQETQYF.

About this clonotype: With a much larger clone just one base away, this may be a read error. This chain connects TRBV3-1 to TRBJ1-1; D perhaps matches TRBD1 (5 bases). The CDR3 length is 13 residues. Germline CDR1 LGHDT, CDR2 YNNKEL (reference sequence). The CDR3 region has the DNA TGTGCCTGCAGCCAAGATTGGGCAGGGGAAGCTTTCTTT. Amino acids: CACSQDWAGEAFF.

CDR3 residues: CAISGGKGRNTEAFF. In DNA, the CDR3 is TGTGCCATCAGTGGGGGTAAGGGAAGGAACACTGAAGCTTTCTTT. The chain joins TRBV10-3 to TRBJ1-1; D is uncertain. Trimming stripped 4 bases from V and 1 base from J, with 13 bases between. CDR1 is ENHRY, CDR2 SYGVKD, per germline. The CDR3 extends over 15 amino acids.

Only a few counts were recorded for this clonotype. One end of the junction does not line up with germline, which may come from a read error. The J gene is TRBJ2-2, the V gene TRBV7-7, with TRBD2 matching over 10 bases. CDR3 length equals 15 residues. Germline values: CDR1 SSHAT, CDR2 FNYEAQ (reference sequence). In nucleotides, the CDR3 is TGTGCTAGCAGCTTAGGGCTAGCGGGAGCCGGGGAGCTGTTTTTT. Amino acids: CASSLGLAGAGELFF.

In its sample, this clonotype was seen a few times. The chain's CDR3 is CASSLRVAGTYNEQFF. As DNA, the CDR3 is TGCGCCAGCAGCTTGCGAGTAGCGGGAACCTACAATGAGCAGTTCTTC. The V call is TRBV5-1, the J call TRBJ2-1; 8 nucleotides line up with TRBD2. The germline CDR1 and CDR2 sequences are SGHRS and YFSETQ. Losses at the gene ends were 1 base for V and 2 bases for J; bases not matched to a gene: 5. The CDR3 is made up of 16 amino acids. Complete variable domain (other parts from reference TRBV5-1 and TRBJ2-1): KAGVTQTPRYLIKTRGQQVTLSCSPISGHRSVSWYQQTPGQGLQFLFEYFSETQRNKGNFPGRFSGRQFSNSRSEMNVSTLELGDSALYLCASSLRVAGTYNEQFFGPGTRLTVL.

This clonotype was seen repeatedly, ten times or more. The CDR3 region is CASSQIITDTQYF. The CDR3 DNA reads TGCGCCAGCAGCCAAATTATCACAGATACGCAGTATTTT. The chain carries TRBV4-3 and TRBJ2-3, with unresolved D. The V and J ends lost 2 bases and 2 bases respectively, with 5 bases between them. The length of the CDR3 is 13 residues. Looked up from germline, CDR1 is LGHNA and CDR2 is YSLEER.

This chain uses TRBV11-2 with TRBJ2-3; a weak D match, TRBD2 (5 bases). Germline V gene lookup returns CDR1 SGHAT and CDR2 FQNNGV. Trimming cost V 6 bases and J 1 base, with 14 bases left between them. The CDR3 spans 15 residues. The CDR3 bases are TGTGCCAGCAGGGAGGTTTGGCGGCGCACAGATACGCAGTATTTT. Its translation: CASREVWRRTDTQYF. Full variable domain (outside the CDR3, taken from reference TRBV11-2 and TRBJ2-3): EAGVAQSPRYKIIEKRQSVAFWCNPISGHATLYWYQQILGQGPKLLIQFQNNGVVDDSQLPKDRFSAERLKGVDSTLKIQPAKLEDSAVYLCASREVWRRTDTQYFGPGTRLTVL.

The chain combines TRBV5-1 with TRBJ1-1; D perhaps matches TRBD1 (5 bases). The V gene's germline CDR1 is SGHRS and CDR2 YFSETQ. The CDR3 contains 14 residues. Trimming removed 0 bases at V and 6 bases at J, with 12 bases between. The CDR3 protein is CASSLALGASEAFF. Here the CDR3 DNA reads TGCGCCAGCAGCTTGGCCCTAGGGGCGTCTGAAGCTTTCTTT.

The chain links TRBV7-2 to TRBJ2-7; 7 bases match TRBD2. J was trimmed by 5 bases and V by 2 bases; bases with no gene match: 6. The CDR3 totals 14 residues. The germline V gene encodes CDR1 SGHTA and CDR2 FQGNSA. The CDR3 nucleotides are TGTGCCAGCAGCTTACAGGGCGGGGGTGACGAGCAGTACTTC. It yields the protein CASSLQGGGDEQYF.

A few counts support this clonotype. This rearrangement joins TRBV7-2 to TRBJ2-5, with D possibly TRBD2 on 6 matching bases. This CDR3 contains 17 residues. Deletions cut 5 bases from V and 7 bases from J, with 26 bases between. The germline V gene has CDR1 SGHTA and CDR2 FQGNSA. CDR3 residues: CASSPPRVWGDLGTQYF. CDR3 sequence (DNA): TGTGCCAGCAGCCCGCCCCGAGTATGGGGGGACCTCGGGACCCAGTACTTC.

This chain links TRBV10-2 with TRBJ2-5; a possible D gene is TRBD2 (6 bases). The germline V gene encodes CDR1 WSHSY and CDR2 SAAADI. The CDR3 runs to 15 residues. Trimming left V 7 bases short and J 4 bases short, with 19 bases between. The CDR3 coding sequence is TGCGCCAGCATGTCCCCAGGAGGGTCGACAGAGACCCAGTACTTC. This encodes CASMSPGGSTETQYF.

This clonotype was found a few times. J is TRBJ2-5 and V is TRBV2; TRBD2 matches at 7 bases. This CDR3 comprises 13 residues. CDR1 and CDR2 from the germline V gene are SNHLY and FYNNEI. V shed 8 bases and J 1 base; nucleotides not matched to a gene: 4. CDR3 amino acids: CASGRAPQETQYF. The CDR3 DNA follows: TGTGCCAGCGGGAGGGCCCCCCAAGAGACCCAGTACTTC.

The CDR3: CASSQGLLSEQYF. CDR3 nucleotides: TGTGCCAGCAGCCAAGGACTTTTGAGCGAGCAGTACTTC. The chain couples TRBV3-1 to TRBJ2-7; D remains unclear. The CDR3 runs to 13 residues. Germline V gives CDR1 LGHDT, CDR2 YNNKEL (reference sequence). V lost 1 base to trimming and J lost 6 bases, with 10 bases between them.

The chain couples TRBV28 to TRBJ2-7; 10 bases fit TRBD1. Germline values: CDR1 MDHEN, CDR2 SYDVKM. V trimming: 1 base; J trimming: 0 bases; junction bases outside the gene matches: 9. This CDR3 region has 18 residues. As DNA, the CDR3 is TGTGCCAGCAGTTTATCCGGACAGGGGGTCTTAGGCTCCTACGAGCAGTACTTC. It yields the protein CASSLSGQGVLGSYEQYF.

V and J are TRBV9 and TRBJ2-3, with D perhaps matching TRBD1 (6 bases). This CDR3 is built from 15 residues. CDR1 is SGDLS and CDR2 is YYNGEE in the germline V gene. Trimming cost V 2 bases and J 1 base, with 11 bases left between them. The CDR3 spells CASSVGAWGTDTQYF. CDR3 DNA sequence: TGTGCCAGCAGCGTGGGGGCATGGGGCACAGATACGCAGTATTTT.

Only one count was recorded for this clonotype. V and J are TRBV9 and TRBJ2-5; D ambiguous. Germline values: CDR1 SGDLS, CDR2 YYNGEE. V dropped 3 bases and J dropped 5 bases, with 8 bases sitting between them. The CDR3 extends over 12 amino acids. CDR3 sequence (DNA): TGTGCCAGCAGCGATCAGCTGGAGACCCAGTACTTC. This translates into CASSDQLETQYF.

The V and J genes are TRBV5-1 and TRBJ2-7; D is perhaps TRBD2 (5 bases). Germline assignment: CDR1 SGHRS and CDR2 YFSETQ. The CDR3 has 15 residues. V was cut by 0 bases and J by 2 bases, with 12 bases left in between. This CDR3 reads CASSLDTTSPYEQYF. The CDR3, as DNA: TGCGCCAGCAGCTTGGACACCACTAGTCCCTACGAGCAGTACTTC.

This clonotype occurred once. The chain joins TRBV19 to TRBJ1-6, with D perhaps TRBD1 (6 bases). V dropped 6 bases and J dropped 4 bases, with 13 bases sitting between them. CDR1 LNHDA and CDR2 SQIVND come from the germline V gene (reference sequence). This CDR3 region has 15 residues. The DNA of the CDR3 is TGTGCCAGTAGCACTGGGACACAGTATAATTCACCCCTCCACTTT. Amino acid sequence: CASSTGTQYNSPLHF.

CDR3 protein: CASSPGLAVELFF. The CDR3 nucleotides read TGTGCCAGCAGCCCGGGACTAGCCGTGGAGCTGTTTTTT. The V call is TRBV12-3 or TRBV12-4, the J call TRBJ2-2, with 9 bases lining up with TRBD2. The CDR3 length is 13 residues. J gave up 10 bases and V 6 bases, and 6 bases lay outside the gene matches.